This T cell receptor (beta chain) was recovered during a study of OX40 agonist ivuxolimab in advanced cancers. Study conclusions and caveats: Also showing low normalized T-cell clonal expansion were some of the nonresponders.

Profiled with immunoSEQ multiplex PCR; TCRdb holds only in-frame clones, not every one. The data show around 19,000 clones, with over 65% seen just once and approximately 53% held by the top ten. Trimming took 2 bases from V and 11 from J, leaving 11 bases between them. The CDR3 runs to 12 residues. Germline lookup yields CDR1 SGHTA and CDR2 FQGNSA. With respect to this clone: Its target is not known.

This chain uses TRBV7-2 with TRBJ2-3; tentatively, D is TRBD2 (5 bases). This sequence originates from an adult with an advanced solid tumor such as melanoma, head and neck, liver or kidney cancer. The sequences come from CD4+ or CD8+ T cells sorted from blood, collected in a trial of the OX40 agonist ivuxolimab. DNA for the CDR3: TGTGCCAGCAGCTTACTAGCCTCGGTGCAGTATTTT. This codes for CASSLLASVQYF.